This note documents a single T cell receptor (beta chain) sequence. The CDR3 extends over 14 amino acids. V lost 10 bases and J 2 bases, leaving 17 bases between the germline ends. Germline values: CDR1 MNHEY, CDR2 SVGAGI. The entry originates in a study of glioma-infiltrating T cells after dendritic cell vaccination. Repertoires were generated with immunoSEQ multiplex PCR, while TCRdb's copy carries only in-frame clones and drops some. This sample carries under 100,000 clones, more than 75% of them seen once, and the ten largest clones take under 3%. The chain is built from TRBV6-5 and TRBJ1-2; D is undetermined. The specimen comprised blood, sampled before dendritic cell vaccination. This TCR came from a human donor with glioblastoma. The DNA for the CDR3 is TGTGCCACTCTACGGGAGGGAGGGAACTATGGCTACACCTTC. Translation gives CATLREGGNYGYTF.